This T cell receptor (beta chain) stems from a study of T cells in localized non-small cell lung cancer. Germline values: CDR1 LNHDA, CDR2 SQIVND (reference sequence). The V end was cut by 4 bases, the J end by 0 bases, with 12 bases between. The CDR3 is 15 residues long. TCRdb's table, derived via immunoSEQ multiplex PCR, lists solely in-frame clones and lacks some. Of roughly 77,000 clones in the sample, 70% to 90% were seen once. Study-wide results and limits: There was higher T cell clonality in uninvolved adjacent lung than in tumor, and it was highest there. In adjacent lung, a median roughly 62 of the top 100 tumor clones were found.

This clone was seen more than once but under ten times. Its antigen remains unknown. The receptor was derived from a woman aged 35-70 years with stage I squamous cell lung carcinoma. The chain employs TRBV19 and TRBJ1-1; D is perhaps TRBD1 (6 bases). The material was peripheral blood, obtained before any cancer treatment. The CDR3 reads CASSKTGPMNTEAFF. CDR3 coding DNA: TGTGCCAGTAGTAAGACAGGCCCAATGAACACTGAAGCTTTCTTT.